The 21 T cell receptor beta chains presented below share a single source sample, sequenced in a study of blood T cell repertoires in COVID-19. TCRdb keeps only in-frame clones here, not all; method: immunoSEQ multiplex PCR. Among more than 250,000 clones, around 83% were seen once, and the ten largest hold 5%. The sample comprised PBMCs or T cells enriched from blood (not recorded which). The receptors shown here come from a man aged 40-49 years who had been exposed to COVID-19.

CDR3 sequence reads: CAWSQGQGLYEQYF. Here the CDR3 DNA reads TGTGCCTGGAGCCAAGGACAGGGGTTGTACGAGCAGTACTTC. The gene calls are TRBV30 and TRBJ2-7, with 9 positions matching TRBD1. The CDR3 runs 14 residues. J lost 4 bases, V lost 3 bases, and 7 bases had no gene match. Germline CDR1 GTSNPN, CDR2 SVGIG (reference sequence).

The J gene is TRBJ1-2, the V gene TRBV18; 8 bases align to TRBD1. This CDR3 has 15 amino acids. Germline V gene lookup returns CDR1 KGHSH and CDR2 LQKENI. V gave up 5 bases and J gave up 1 base; unmatched junction bases: 6. The CDR3 DNA is TGTGCCAGCTCAGAAGACAGGGGTATTAACTATGGCTACACCTTC. Amino acids: CASSEDRGINYGYTF.

The chain is built from TRBV4-1 and TRBJ2-7; D gene uncertain. Germline CDR1 reads MGHRA; CDR2 reads YSYEKL. CDR3 length equals 18 residues. Between the trimmed V and J ends, which lost 4 bases and 0 bases, there was a span of 22 bases. The chain's CDR3 is CASSPLGEAILDSYEQYF. The CDR3 nucleotides read TGCGCCAGCAGCCCTTTAGGAGAGGCCATCCTTGACTCCTACGAGCAGTACTTC.

This clone showed up just once. The rearrangement links TRBV10-3 to TRBJ2-1; 7 bases are a match to TRBD2. J gave up 9 bases and V 3 bases, and 17 bases lay outside the gene matches. Germline CDR1 is ENHRY and CDR2 is SYGVKD. The length of the CDR3 is 17 residues. The CDR3 here is CAISDPKRLAGRGEQFF. For the CDR3, the DNA is TGTGCCATCAGTGACCCGAAAAGACTAGCTGGTCGGGGTGAGCAGTTCTTC.

The chain employs TRBV6-5 and TRBJ1-2; D is unresolved. This CDR3 contains 12 residues. V shed 9 bases and J shed 4 bases, with 12 bases lying between them. Germline V gives CDR1 MNHEY, CDR2 SVGAGI. The CDR3 is CASNGGVYGYTF. CDR3 DNA: TGTGCCAGTAATGGCGGCGTCTATGGCTACACCTTC.

The chain links TRBV19 to TRBJ2-7, with TRBD2 matching 9 bases. Losses at the gene ends were 6 bases for V and 2 bases for J; bases not matched to a gene: 5. Per the germline V gene, CDR1 is LNHDA and CDR2 is SQIVND (reference sequence). The CDR3 loop spans 14 amino acids. CDR3 nucleotides: TGTGCCAGTAGCGGACTAGCGAGGGCCTACGAGCAGTACTTC. Translation gives CASSGLARAYEQYF.

V is TRBV27 and J is TRBJ1-1; D gene unclear. CDR1 MNHEY and CDR2 SMNVEV come from the germline V gene (reference sequence). This CDR3 contains 14 residues. V was cut by 1 base and J by 1 base, with 7 bases left in between. The CDR3 sequence is CASSLWHKNTEAFF. The CDR3 region has the DNA TGTGCCAGCAGTTTATGGCACAAGAACACTGAAGCTTTCTTT.

The V call is TRBV10-3, the J call TRBJ1-1, with a weak D call TRBD1 (5 bases). This CDR3 comprises 14 residues. The germline V and J ends were trimmed by 6 bases and 0 bases, with 11 bases remaining between them. Germline lookup yields CDR1 ENHRY and CDR2 SYGVKD. In DNA form, the CDR3 reads TGTGCCATCAGCTCTGCGGGGGTGAACACTGAAGCTTTCTTT. It encodes CAISSAGVNTEAFF.

In this sample, this clone turned up a few times. The chain combines TRBV28 with TRBJ1-2, with TRBD1 as a possible D gene (6 bases). The V gene lost 11 bases and the J gene lost 3 bases, with 16 bases spanning the gap. The CDR3 totals 13 residues. The germline CDR1 and CDR2 sequences are MDHEN and SYDVKM. The chain's CDR3 is CAGGLGQHYGYTF. CDR3 DNA: TGTGCCGGGGGCCTGGGGCAGCACTATGGCTACACCTTC.

This chain joins TRBV7-3 and TRBJ2-1; 10 nucleotides agree with TRBD2. Losses at the gene ends were 5 bases for V and 6 bases for J; bases not matched to a gene: 10. Germline V gene lookup returns CDR1 SGHTA and CDR2 FQGTGA. This CDR3 region has 16 residues. This CDR3 is CASSPASGRNPNEQFF. CDR3 nucleotides: TGTGCCAGCAGCCCGGCTAGCGGGAGAAACCCCAATGAGCAGTTCTTC.

The V gene is TRBV9, the J gene TRBJ2-1; D is perhaps TRBD2 (6 bases). Trimming stripped 4 bases from V and 8 bases from J, with 19 bases between. This CDR3 has 15 amino acids. Germline V gives CDR1 SGDLS, CDR2 YYNGEE. CDR3 loop: CASSPEVGGLDEQFF. The CDR3 DNA follows: TGTGCCAGCAGCCCCGAGGTGGGAGGTCTGGATGAGCAGTTCTTC.

The chain is built from TRBV7-3 and TRBJ1-2, with D maybe TRBD1 (6 bases). The length of the CDR3 is 13 residues. From germline, CDR1 is SGHTA and CDR2 FQGTGA. V shed 5 bases and J shed 6 bases, with 13 bases lying between them. For the CDR3, the DNA is TGTGCCAGCAGCCCAACAGGGTTGAATGGCTACACCTTC. Protein product: CASSPTGLNGYTF. Full variable domain (outside the CDR3, taken from reference TRBV7-3 and TRBJ1-2): GAGVSQTPSNKVTEKGKYVELRCDPISGHTALYWYRQSLGQGPEFLIYFQGTGAADDSGLPNDRFFAVRPEGSVSTLKIQRTERGDSAVYLCASSPTGLNGYTFGSGTRLTVV.

The chain combines TRBV29-1 with TRBJ1-1, with D tentatively TRBD1 (6 bases). CDR3 size: 14 residues. Deletions cut 5 bases from V and 6 bases from J, with 19 bases between. Germline V gene sequence: CDR1 SQVTM, CDR2 ANQGSEA. The CDR3 coding sequence is TGCAGCGTTTTGACAGGAGGTTTTTTCGCTGAAGCTTTCTTT. Its translation: CSVLTGGFFAEAFF.

V usage is TRBV19 and J usage is TRBJ2-4, with a weak D call TRBD2 (5 bases). V was pared by 7 bases and J by 3 bases, with 13 bases between. The CDR3 totals 14 residues. Germline CDR1 reads LNHDA; CDR2 reads SQIVND (reference sequence). For the CDR3, the DNA is TGTGCCAGTATGGTGGACTTCGACAAAAACATTCAGTACTTC. Translated: CASMVDFDKNIQYF.

This clone was counted only a few times. The V gene is TRBV3-1 (or the pseudogene TRBV3-2), the J gene TRBJ1-1; D is unclear. The CDR3 totals 14 residues. Trimming cost V 0 bases and J 1 base, with 6 bases left between them. Looked up from germline, CDR1 is LGHDT and CDR2 is YNNKEL (reference sequence). The CDR3 coding sequence is TGTGCCAGCAGCCAAGATCACAAGAACACTGAAGCTTTCTTT. Its protein product is CASSQDHKNTEAFF.

V and J are TRBV6-6 and TRBJ2-1; 12 nucleotides line up with TRBD2. Germline V gives CDR1 MNHNY, CDR2 SVGAGI (reference sequence). The CDR3 is 16 amino acids. Trimming at V came to 7 bases and at J to 10 bases, leaving 14 bases not matched to a gene. The CDR3 sequence: CASKRLAGGVRDEQFF. The CDR3, as DNA: TGTGCCAGCAAGAGGCTAGCGGGAGGGGTCCGGGACGAGCAGTTCTTC.

In this sample, this clone turned up once. This rearrangement joins TRBV19 to TRBJ2-4, with D perhaps TRBD1 (6 bases). The germline V and J ends were trimmed by 10 bases and 9 bases, with 19 bases remaining between them. This CDR3 has 13 amino acids. From germline, CDR1 is LNHDA and CDR2 SQIVND (reference sequence). CDR3 in amino acids: CATQPKLGGIQYF. DNA of the CDR3: TGTGCCACCCAACCCAAACTAGGGGGCATTCAGTACTTC. Based on the CDR3 plus reference TRBV19 and TRBJ2-4, the full variable domain is DGGITQSPKYLFRKEGQNVTLSCEQNLNHDAMYWYRQDPGQGLRLIYYSQIVNDFQKGDIAEGYSVSREKKESFPLTVTSAQKNPTAFYLCATQPKLGGIQYFGAGTRLSVL.

The gene calls are TRBV14 and TRBJ2-7, with D tentatively TRBD2 (5 bases). Trimming left V 4 bases short and J 6 bases short, with 16 bases between. CDR3 size: 14 residues. Per the germline V gene, CDR1 is SGHDN and CDR2 is FVKESK. CDR3 region: CASSRPGKSVEQYF. The CDR3 DNA reads as TGTGCCAGCAGCCGCCCCGGGAAGTCAGTCGAGCAGTACTTC. Variable domain in full (rest from reference TRBV14 and TRBJ2-7): EAGVTQFPSHSVIEKGQTVTLRCDPISGHDNLYWYRRVMGKEIKFLLHFVKESKQDESGMPNNRFLAERTGGTYSTLKVQPAELEDSGVYFCASSRPGKSVEQYFGPGTRLTVT.

The CDR3, as DNA: TGTGCCAGCAAGAGGGAGTCGATTTATGGCTACACCTTC. Translating it yields CASKRESIYGYTF. J is TRBJ1-2 and V is TRBV6-5; D remains ambiguous. This CDR3 has 13 residues. V lost 7 bases, J lost 5 bases, and 14 bases lay in between. From germline, CDR1 is MNHEY and CDR2 SVGAGI.

The rearrangement joins TRBV29-1 to TRBJ2-1, with TRBD1 matching 8 bases. Trimming cost V 7 bases and J 5 bases; bases outside gene matches: 19. The CDR3 length is 17 residues. Germline V gene sequence: CDR1 SQVTM, CDR2 ANQGSEA. CDR3 loop: CSGTGGQGRLDDNEQFF. The CDR3 DNA sequence: TGCAGCGGTACAGGGGGTCAGGGTCGTTTGGATGACAATGAGCAGTTCTTC.

To note about this clone: The same CDR3 can be traced to other DNA sequences in this sample. V usage is TRBV3-1 (or the pseudogene TRBV3-2) and J usage is TRBJ2-5; D gene uncertain. Germline-derived CDR1 and CDR2 are LGHDT and YNNKEL (reference sequence). Trimming removed 0 bases from V and 4 bases from J, with 3 bases in between. The CDR3 sequence is 12 residues long. CDR3 amino acids: CASSQDLETQYF. As DNA, the CDR3 is TGTGCCAGCAGCCAAGATCTAGAGACCCAGTACTTC.